The clone carrying this T cell receptor (beta chain) was recorded a few times. The antigen remains undetermined. The whole isolated RNA underwent reverse transcription, so sequencing captured expressed TCRB transcripts. This table comes from immunoSEQ multiplex PCR, and its TCRdb copy is limited to in-frame clones, with some not included. The sample records 500,000 to 650,000 clones, under 15% being singletons. The data stem from a study of beta chain features in type 1 diabetes. Study overall: The study found patients and healthy donors alike in age, gender and cell yields.

Populations obtained by sorting all exceeded 95% purity. Study-wide points: Among all four CD4+ subsets, Type 1 diabetes patients had TCRB CDR3s that were moderately but significantly shorter. Since sequencing was performed on cDNA, cells with high TCR expression could be over-represented.

V lost 4 bases and J lost 3; bases outside the gene matches: 11. The length of the CDR3 is 18 residues. CDR1 is SGDLS, CDR2 YYNGEE, per germline. The TCR originated in a man under 40 with type 1 diabetes. The rearrangement joins TRBV9 to TRBJ2-2; 11 bases match TRBD1. The sample was naive CD4+ T cells from blood. The DNA of the CDR3 is TGTGCCAGCAGCCCACGTCCCGGGACAGGGGGGGACACCGGGGAGCTGTTTTTT. Its translation: CASSPRPGTGGDTGELFF.